The 10 T cell receptor beta chains below all came from one sample that was sequenced in a study of CD8+CD57+ T cells in acquired aplastic anemia (dated by TCRdb to 2016 to 2019). The patients picked for sequencing were ones in whom flow cytometry had shown an expansion of CD8+CD57+ cells. The listed sequencing device is Illumina HiSeq 2000. Genomic DNA served as template for TCR beta VDJ combination and CDR3 sequence profiling. Using fastp trimming at Q25 and MiXCR clonotype assembly, TCRdb reanalyzed the public sequencing data and kept in-frame beta chains. Entries are consolidated by CDR3 protein sequence, retaining the most common genes and DNA. The sample contains around 160,000 distinct CDR3 sequences, around half of them found a single time. The ten most abundant clones make up approximately 2.8% of the sample. Sequences were obtained from sorted CD4+, CD8+, or CD8+CD57+ T cells (not recorded which) from PBMCs. Receptor source: a human donor with aplastic anemia.

V is TRBV2 and J is TRBJ1-2; 12 positions agree with TRBD1. J gave up 8 bases and V 5 bases, and 9 bases lay outside the gene matches. The CDR3 spans 15 residues. Germline CDR1 and CDR2: SNHLY and FYNNEI. CDR3 bases: TGTGCCAGCAGTCAGAGGGACAGGGGGCGGACGGGCTACACCTTC. Protein sequence: CASSQRDRGRTGYTF. Based on the CDR3 plus reference TRBV2 and TRBJ1-2, the full variable domain is EPEVTQTPSHQVTQMGQEVILRCVPISNHLYFYWYRQILGQKVEFLVSFYNNEISEKSEIFDDQFSVERPDGSNFTLKIRSTKLEDSAMYFCASSQRDRGRTGYTFGSGTRLTVV.

V is TRBV2 and J is TRBJ1-5; TRBD1 matches at 9 bases. CDR1 and CDR2 from the germline V gene are SNHLY and FYNNEI. The CDR3 extends over 13 amino acids. Germline trimming cut 7 bases from V and 5 bases from J; bases unmatched to any gene: 3. This CDR3 is CASKQGADQPQHF. The CDR3 DNA reads TGTGCCAGCAAACAGGGGGCGGATCAGCCCCAGCATTTT.

This clonotype was observed at least ten times. The chain is built from TRBV6-1 and TRBJ1-6, with D tentatively TRBD1 (6 bases). V lost 0 bases and J 7 bases, leaving 16 bases between the germline ends. Germline V lookup: CDR1 MNHNS, CDR2 SASEGT. The CDR3 totals 17 residues. In nucleotides, the CDR3 is TGTGCCAGCAGTGAAGCCCTTTTCGGGACACAAAATTCACCCCTCCACTTT. This encodes CASSEALFGTQNSPLHF.

This sequence joins TRBV6-1 and TRBJ2-7, with TRBD1 matching 11 bases. Near its end, the DNA agrees better with TRBJ2-1, so the J call may be wrong. This CDR3 has 12 amino acids. Germline V gene data show CDR1 as MNHNS and CDR2 as SASEGT. Here the CDR3 reads CASGTGGNEQFF. CDR3 nucleotides: TGTGCCAGCGGGACAGGGGGCAATGAGCAGTTCTTC.

For this clonotype: Likely a read error: the CDR3 ends without its conserved phenylalanine or tryptophan. This chain links TRBV24-1 with TRBJ1-5; D uncertain. The CDR3 runs to 13 residues. V gave up 3 bases and J gave up 2 bases, with 4 bases separating them. The germline V gene has CDR1 KGHDR and CDR2 SFDVKD. The CDR3 region has the DNA TGTGCCACCAGTGATAAGGGCAATCAGCCCCAGCATCTT. This encodes CATSDKGNQPQHL.

Many counts were recorded for this clonotype. The CDR3 sequence: CASSQSMGVQETQYF. DNA of the CDR3: TGTGCCAGCAGCCAATCGATGGGAGTTCAAGAGACCCAGTACTTC. V and J are TRBV16 and TRBJ2-5, with D maybe TRBD2 (5 bases). V was shortened by 0 bases and J by 2 bases, with 10 bases between the two germline ends. The CDR3 sequence is 15 residues long. From germline, CDR1 is KGHSY and CDR2 FQNENV.

This clonotype came up a few times. V gene TRBV5-1 combines with J gene TRBJ1-3, with unresolved D. Germline lookup yields CDR1 SGHRS and CDR2 YFSETQ. The CDR3 sequence is 16 residues long. Trimming stripped 0 bases from V and 0 bases from J, with 10 bases between. CDR3 nucleotide sequence: TGCGCCAGCAGCTTGGCCCCTTCCCGCTCTGGAAACACCATATATTTT. Its protein is CASSLAPSRSGNTIYF.

This clonotype was found a few times. V gene TRBV2 combines with J gene TRBJ2-7; 10 bases line up with TRBD1. Trimming took 4 bases from V and 4 from J; bases not matched to a gene: 4. CDR3 length: 14 amino acids. Per the germline V gene, CDR1 is SNHLY and CDR2 is FYNNEI. CDR3 in DNA: TGTGCCAGCAGTGCAAGACAGGGGGCGTACGAGCAGTACTTC. It encodes CASSARQGAYEQYF.

This clonotype was counted between two and nine times. The chain combines TRBV18 with TRBJ1-1; possible D gene TRBD1, 5 bases. This CDR3 comprises 15 residues. CDR1 is KGHSH, CDR2 LQKENI, per germline. V lost 1 base and J lost 5, with 14 bases in between. As DNA, the CDR3 is TGTGCCAGCTCACCACGACTCTCTGAGGGGACTGAAGCTTTCTTT. Protein: CASSPRLSEGTEAFF.

The chain links TRBV29-1 to TRBJ1-1, with a possible D match to TRBD1 (5 bases). Trimming shortened V by 6 bases and J by 4 bases, and 12 bases separated the two germline ends. The CDR3 spans 12 residues. Germline assignment: CDR1 SQVTM and CDR2 ANQGSEA. The CDR3 region is CSVRDAGTEAFF. The DNA for the CDR3 is TGCAGCGTCCGGGACGCAGGCACTGAAGCTTTCTTT.